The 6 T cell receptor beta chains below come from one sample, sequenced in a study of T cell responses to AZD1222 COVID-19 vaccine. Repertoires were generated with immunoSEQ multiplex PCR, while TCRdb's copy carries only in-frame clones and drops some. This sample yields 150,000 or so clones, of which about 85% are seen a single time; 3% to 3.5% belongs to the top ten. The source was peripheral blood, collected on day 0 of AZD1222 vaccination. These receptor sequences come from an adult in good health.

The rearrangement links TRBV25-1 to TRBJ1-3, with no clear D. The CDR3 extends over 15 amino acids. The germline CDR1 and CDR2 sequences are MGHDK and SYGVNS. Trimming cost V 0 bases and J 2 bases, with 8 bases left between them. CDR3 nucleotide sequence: TGTGCCAGCAGTGAATATGATGGGGCTGGAAACACCATATATTTT. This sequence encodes CASSEYDGAGNTIYF.

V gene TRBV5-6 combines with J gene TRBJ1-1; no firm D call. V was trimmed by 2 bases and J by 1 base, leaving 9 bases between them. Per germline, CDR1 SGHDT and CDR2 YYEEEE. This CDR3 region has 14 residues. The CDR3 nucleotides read TGTGCCAGCAGCTTAGGACTGCAGAACACTGAAGCTTTCTTT. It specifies CASSLGLQNTEAFF.

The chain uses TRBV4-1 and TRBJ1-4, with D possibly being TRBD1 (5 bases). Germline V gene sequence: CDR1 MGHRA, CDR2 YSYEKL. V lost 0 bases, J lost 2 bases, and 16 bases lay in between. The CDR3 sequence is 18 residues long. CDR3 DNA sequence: TGCGCCAGCAGCCAAGATCAGCGCAGGGTAGTCACTAATGAAAAACTGTTTTTT. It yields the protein CASSQDQRRVVTNEKLFF.

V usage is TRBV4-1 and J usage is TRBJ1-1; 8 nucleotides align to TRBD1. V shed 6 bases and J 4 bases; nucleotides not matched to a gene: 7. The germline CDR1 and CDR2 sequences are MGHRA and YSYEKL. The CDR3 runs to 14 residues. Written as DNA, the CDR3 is TGCGCCAGCAGTCGAGACAGGGGAGGCACTGAAGCTTTCTTT. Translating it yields CASSRDRGGTEAFF.

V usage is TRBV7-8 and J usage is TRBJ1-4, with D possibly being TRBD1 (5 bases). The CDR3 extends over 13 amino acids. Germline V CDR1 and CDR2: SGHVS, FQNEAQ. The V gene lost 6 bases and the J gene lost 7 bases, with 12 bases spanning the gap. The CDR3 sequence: CASRVGASEKLFF. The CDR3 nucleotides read TGTGCCAGCAGGGTAGGGGCGAGTGAAAAACTGTTTTTT.

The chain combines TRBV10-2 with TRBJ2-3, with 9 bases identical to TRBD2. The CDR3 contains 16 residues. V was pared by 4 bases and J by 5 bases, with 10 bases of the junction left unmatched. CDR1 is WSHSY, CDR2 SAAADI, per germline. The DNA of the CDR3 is TGCGCCAGCAGTGCCCCCTCTAGCGGGGAAGGAGATACGCAGTATTTT. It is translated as CASSAPSSGEGDTQYF.